The entry below gives a single T cell receptor beta chain sequence along with its context. Some clones are missing from TCRdb's copy, which holds only in-frame ones; the method was immunoSEQ multiplex PCR. The repertoire holds about 100,000 clones, with around 90% as singletons. This specimen belongs to a study of T cell responses to AZD1222 COVID-19 vaccine. Trimming left V 7 bases short and J 2 bases short, with 9 bases between. This CDR3 spans 13 amino acids. Per germline, CDR1 SNHLY and CDR2 FYNNEI. The chain employs TRBV2 and TRBJ2-1, with D perhaps matching TRBD2 (5 bases). This clonotype originated in an adult in good health. The input for sequencing was peripheral blood, taken on day 0 of AZD1222 vaccination. The CDR3 nucleotides are TGTGCCAGCAATGGGGAGACCTACAATGAGCAGTTCTTC. Its translation: CASNGETYNEQFF.